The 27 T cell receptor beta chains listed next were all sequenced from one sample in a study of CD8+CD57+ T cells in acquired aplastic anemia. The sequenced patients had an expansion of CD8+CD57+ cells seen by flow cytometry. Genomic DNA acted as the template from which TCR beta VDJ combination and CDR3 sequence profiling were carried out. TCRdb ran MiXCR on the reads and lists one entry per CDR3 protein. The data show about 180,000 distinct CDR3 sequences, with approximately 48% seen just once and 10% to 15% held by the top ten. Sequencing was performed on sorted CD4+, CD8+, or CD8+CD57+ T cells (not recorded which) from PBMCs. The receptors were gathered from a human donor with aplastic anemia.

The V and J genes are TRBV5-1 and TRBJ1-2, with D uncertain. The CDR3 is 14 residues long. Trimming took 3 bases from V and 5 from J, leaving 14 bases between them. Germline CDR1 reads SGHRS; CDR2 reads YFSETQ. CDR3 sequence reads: CASSWGEGGYGYTF. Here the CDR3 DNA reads TGCGCCAGCAGCTGGGGTGAGGGAGGATATGGCTACACCTTC.

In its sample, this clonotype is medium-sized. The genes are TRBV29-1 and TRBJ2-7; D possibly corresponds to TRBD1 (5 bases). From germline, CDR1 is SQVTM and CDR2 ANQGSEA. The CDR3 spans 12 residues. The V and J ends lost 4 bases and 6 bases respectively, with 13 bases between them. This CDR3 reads CSVAQGRAEQYF. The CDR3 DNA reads TGCAGCGTTGCGCAGGGTCGGGCCGAGCAGTACTTC.

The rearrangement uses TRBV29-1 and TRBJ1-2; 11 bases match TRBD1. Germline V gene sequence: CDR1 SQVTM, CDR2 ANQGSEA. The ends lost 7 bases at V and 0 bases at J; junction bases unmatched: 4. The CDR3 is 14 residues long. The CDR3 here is CSAGQGAANYGYTF. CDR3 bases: TGCAGCGCTGGACAGGGGGCCGCTAACTATGGCTACACCTTC.

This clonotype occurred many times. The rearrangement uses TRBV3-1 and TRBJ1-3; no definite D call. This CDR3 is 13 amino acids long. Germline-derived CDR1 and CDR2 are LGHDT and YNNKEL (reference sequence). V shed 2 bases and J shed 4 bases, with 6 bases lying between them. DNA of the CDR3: TGTGCCAGCAGCCAATTGGGAGGAAACACCATATATTTT. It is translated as CASSQLGGNTIYF.

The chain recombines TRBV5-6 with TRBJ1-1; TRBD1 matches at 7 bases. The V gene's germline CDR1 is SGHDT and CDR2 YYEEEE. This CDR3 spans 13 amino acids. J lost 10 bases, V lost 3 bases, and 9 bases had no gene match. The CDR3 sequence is CASSSRQGLVAFF. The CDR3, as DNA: TGTGCCAGCAGCTCCCGACAGGGCCTCGTAGCTTTCTTT.

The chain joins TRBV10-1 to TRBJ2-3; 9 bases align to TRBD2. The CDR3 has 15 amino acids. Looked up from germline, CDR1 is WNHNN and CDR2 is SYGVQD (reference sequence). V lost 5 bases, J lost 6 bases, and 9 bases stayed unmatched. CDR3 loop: CASSNKRGESDTQYF. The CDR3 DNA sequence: TGCGCCAGCAGTAATAAGCGGGGGGAGTCCGATACGCAGTATTTT.

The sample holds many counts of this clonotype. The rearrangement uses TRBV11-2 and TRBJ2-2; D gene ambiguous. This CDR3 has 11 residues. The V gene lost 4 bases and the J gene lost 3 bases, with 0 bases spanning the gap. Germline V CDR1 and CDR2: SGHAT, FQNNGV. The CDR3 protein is CASSYTGELFF. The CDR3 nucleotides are TGTGCCAGCAGCTACACCGGGGAGCTGTTTTTT.

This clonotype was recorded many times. The CDR3 loop reads CASSWDGQLGNTIYF. CDR3 nucleotide sequence: TGTGCCAGCAGCTGGGATGGACAGCTGGGAAACACCATATATTTT. The V and J genes are TRBV5-5 and TRBJ1-3, with D possibly being TRBD1 (6 bases). Deletions cut 3 bases from V and 4 bases from J, with 14 bases between. This CDR3 is 15 amino acids long. Per the germline V gene, CDR1 is SGHKS and CDR2 is YYEKEE (reference sequence).

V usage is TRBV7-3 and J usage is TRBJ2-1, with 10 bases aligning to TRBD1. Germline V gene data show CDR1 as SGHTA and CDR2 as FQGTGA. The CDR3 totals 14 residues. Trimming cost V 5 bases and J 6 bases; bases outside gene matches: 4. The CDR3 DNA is TGTGCCAGCAGCCCCCGGACAGGGGGCAATGAGCAGTTCTTC. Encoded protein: CASSPRTGGNEQFF. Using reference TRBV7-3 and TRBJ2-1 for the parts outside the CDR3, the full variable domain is GAGVSQTPSNKVTEKGKYVELRCDPISGHTALYWYRQSLGQGPEFLIYFQGTGAADDSGLPNDRFFAVRPEGSVSTLKIQRTERGDSAVYLCASSPRTGGNEQFFGPGTRLTVL.

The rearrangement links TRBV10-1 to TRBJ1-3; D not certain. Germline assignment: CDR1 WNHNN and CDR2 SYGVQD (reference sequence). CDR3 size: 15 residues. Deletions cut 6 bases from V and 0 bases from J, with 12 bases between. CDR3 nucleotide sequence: TGCGCCAGCAGCCCGGCCTCTTCCTCTGGAAACACCATATATTTT. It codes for CASSPASSSGNTIYF.

The CDR3 spells CATSSNSGTGQYEQYF. DNA for the CDR3: TGTGCCACCAGCAGTAACTCCGGGACAGGTCAATACGAGCAGTACTTC. The V gene is TRBV15, the J gene TRBJ2-7; 8 positions agree with TRBD1. With 3 bases clipped from V and 4 bases from J, the junction kept 11 bases outside the gene matches. The V gene's germline CDR1 is LNHNV and CDR2 YYDKDF (reference sequence). CDR3 length: 16 residues.

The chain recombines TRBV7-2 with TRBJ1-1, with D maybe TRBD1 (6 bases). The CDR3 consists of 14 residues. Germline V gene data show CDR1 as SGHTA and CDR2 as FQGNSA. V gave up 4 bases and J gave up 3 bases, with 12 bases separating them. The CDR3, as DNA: TGTGCCAGCAGCTCCGGGACATGGGACACTGAAGCTTTCTTT. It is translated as CASSSGTWDTEAFF.

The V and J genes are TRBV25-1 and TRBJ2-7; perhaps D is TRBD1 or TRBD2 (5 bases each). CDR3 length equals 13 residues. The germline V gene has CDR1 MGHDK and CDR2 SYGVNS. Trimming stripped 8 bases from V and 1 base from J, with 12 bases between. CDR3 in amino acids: CASEGQGSYEQYF. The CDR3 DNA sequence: TGTGCCAGCGAGGGGCAGGGATCCTACGAGCAGTACTTC.

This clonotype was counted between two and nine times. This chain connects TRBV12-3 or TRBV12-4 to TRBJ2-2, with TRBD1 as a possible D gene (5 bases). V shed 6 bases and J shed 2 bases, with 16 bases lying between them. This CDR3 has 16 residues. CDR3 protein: CASSLGQGFNTGELFF. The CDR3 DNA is TGTGCCAGCAGCCTGGGGCAGGGATTTAACACCGGGGAGCTGTTTTTT.

CDR3 bases: TGCAGTGCTAGGGGACAGCCAAATCAGCCCCAGCATTTT. It yields the protein CSARGQPNQPQHF. J is TRBJ1-5 and V is TRBV20-1; 7 nucleotides match TRBD1. This CDR3 contains 13 residues. The V segment lost 3 bases and the J segment 4 bases; nucleotides outside the gene matches: 3. Germline-derived CDR1 and CDR2 are DFQATT and SNEGSKA (reference sequence).

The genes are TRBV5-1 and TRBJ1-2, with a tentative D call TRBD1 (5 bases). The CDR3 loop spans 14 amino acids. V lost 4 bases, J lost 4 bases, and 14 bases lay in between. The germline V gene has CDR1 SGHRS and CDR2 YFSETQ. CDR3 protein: CASSGGDPTYGYTF. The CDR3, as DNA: TGCGCCAGCAGCGGCGGGGACCCTACCTATGGCTACACCTTC.

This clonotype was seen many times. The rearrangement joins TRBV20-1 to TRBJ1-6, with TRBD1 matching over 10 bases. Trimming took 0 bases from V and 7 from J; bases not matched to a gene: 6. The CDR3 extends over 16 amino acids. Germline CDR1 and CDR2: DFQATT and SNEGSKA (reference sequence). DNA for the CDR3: TGCAGTGCTAGAGATTTTAGGACAGGGGGAAATTCACCCCTCCACTTT. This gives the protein CSARDFRTGGNSPLHF.

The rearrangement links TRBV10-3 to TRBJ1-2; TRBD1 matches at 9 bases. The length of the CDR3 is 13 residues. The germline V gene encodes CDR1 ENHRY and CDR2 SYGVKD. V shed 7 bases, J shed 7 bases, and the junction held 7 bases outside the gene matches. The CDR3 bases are TGTGCCATCACCTCACAGGGGGCGCGTGGCTACACCTTC. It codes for CAITSQGARGYTF.

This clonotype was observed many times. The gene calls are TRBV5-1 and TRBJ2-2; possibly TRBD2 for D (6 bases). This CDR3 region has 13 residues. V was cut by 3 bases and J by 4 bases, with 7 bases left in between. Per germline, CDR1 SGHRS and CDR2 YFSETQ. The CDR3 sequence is CASSWDFTGELFF. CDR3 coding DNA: TGCGCCAGCAGCTGGGACTTCACCGGGGAGCTGTTTTTT.

In nucleotides, the CDR3 is TGTGCCACCTACAGGGATAGTAATAGCAATCAGCCCCAGCATTTT. Residues: CATYRDSNSNQPQHF. The chain uses TRBV24-1 and TRBJ1-5; D perhaps matches TRBD1 (6 bases). Looked up from germline, CDR1 is KGHDR and CDR2 is SFDVKD. V was shortened by 9 bases and J by 0 bases, with 14 bases between the two germline ends. This CDR3 is built from 15 residues.

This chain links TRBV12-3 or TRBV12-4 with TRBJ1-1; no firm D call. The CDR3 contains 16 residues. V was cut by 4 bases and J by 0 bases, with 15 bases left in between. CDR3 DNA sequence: TGTGCCAGCAGTTCTCTGTCCGAAGGCATGAACACTGAAGCTTTCTTT. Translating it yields CASSSLSEGMNTEAFF.

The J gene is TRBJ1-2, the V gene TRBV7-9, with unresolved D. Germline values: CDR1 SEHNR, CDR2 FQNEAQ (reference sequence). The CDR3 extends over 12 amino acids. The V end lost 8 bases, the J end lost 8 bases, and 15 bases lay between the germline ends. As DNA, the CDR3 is TGTGCCAGCGAAGGTGCGATGAAGGGCTACACCTTC. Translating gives CASEGAMKGYTF.

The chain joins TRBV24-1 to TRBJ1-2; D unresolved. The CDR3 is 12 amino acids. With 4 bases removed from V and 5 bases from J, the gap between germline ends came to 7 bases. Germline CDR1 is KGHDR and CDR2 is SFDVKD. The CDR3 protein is CATSEGRYGYTF. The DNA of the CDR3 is TGTGCCACCAGTGAGGGGAGGTATGGCTACACCTTC.

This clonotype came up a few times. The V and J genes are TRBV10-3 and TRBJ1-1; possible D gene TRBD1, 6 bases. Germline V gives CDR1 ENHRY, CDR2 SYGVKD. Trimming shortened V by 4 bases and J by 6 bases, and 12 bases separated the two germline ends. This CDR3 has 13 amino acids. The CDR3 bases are TGTGCCATCAGTGCCGACAGGTCTTCTGAAGCTTTCTTT. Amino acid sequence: CAISADRSSEAFF.

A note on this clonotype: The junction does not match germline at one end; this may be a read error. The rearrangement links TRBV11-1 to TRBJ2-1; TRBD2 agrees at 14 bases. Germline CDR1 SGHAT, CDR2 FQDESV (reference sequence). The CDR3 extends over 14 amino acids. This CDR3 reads CAWSGLAGGNVQFF. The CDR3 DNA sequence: TGTGCCTGGAGCGGACTAGCGGGGGGCAATGTGCAGTTCTTC.

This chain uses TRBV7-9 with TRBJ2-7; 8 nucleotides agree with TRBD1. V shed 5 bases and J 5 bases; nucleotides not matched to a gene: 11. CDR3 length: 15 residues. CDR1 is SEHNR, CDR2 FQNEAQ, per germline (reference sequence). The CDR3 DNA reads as TGTGCCAGCAGCCAGGACAGGGAGGAAAAAAACGAGCAGTACTTC. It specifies CASSQDREEKNEQYF.

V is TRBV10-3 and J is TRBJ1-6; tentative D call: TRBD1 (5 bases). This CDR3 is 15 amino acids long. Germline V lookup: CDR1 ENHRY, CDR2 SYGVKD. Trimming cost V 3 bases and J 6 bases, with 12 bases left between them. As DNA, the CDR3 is TGTGCCATCAGTGACCGGGACGGTCCTAATTCACCCCTCCACTTT. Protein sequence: CAISDRDGPNSPLHF.